The clone carrying this T cell receptor (beta chain) was picked up a small number of times. Its antigen is unidentified. Specified time point: newly diagnosed GD, antithyroid drugs for less than 3 months. Generation of the TCR library employed RNA extracted from PBMCs. This entry is derived from a study of regulatory T cells in long-lasting Graves disease. This CDR3 comprises 16 residues. CDR1 and CDR2 (germline): SGHTA, FQGTGA. V was shortened by 2 bases and J by 7 bases, with 17 bases between the two germline ends. Whole-study findings and limits: Favoring TRBV28, TRBJ1-2 and TRBJ2-5 was a feature seen in persistent disease.

Through Arm-PCR of CDR3 regions and iRepertoire HTBI primers, TCR beta libraries were built. TCRdb re-analysed the multiplex PCR reads in MiXCR, keeping a single row per CDR3 protein. Among 520,000 or so distinct CDR3 sequences listed, about 12% were seen once. The same data also went into a second study, on T cells in Graves' hyperthyroidism and ophthalmopathy. This second report adds: Most clonotypes expanded in the thyroid (above 0.001) were also present in blood.

This clonotype was obtained from a woman under 40 with Graves disease. The source material was peripheral blood mononuclear cells (PBMCs), sampled at new diagnosis, from a patient treated with antithyroid drugs. The rearrangement joins TRBV7-3 to TRBJ2-2; D possibly corresponds to TRBD1 (5 bases). The CDR3 nucleotides read TGTGCCAGCAGCTTATCTTATAGGGGCCGTAGCGGGGAGCTGTTTTTT. It specifies CASSLSYRGRSGELFF.